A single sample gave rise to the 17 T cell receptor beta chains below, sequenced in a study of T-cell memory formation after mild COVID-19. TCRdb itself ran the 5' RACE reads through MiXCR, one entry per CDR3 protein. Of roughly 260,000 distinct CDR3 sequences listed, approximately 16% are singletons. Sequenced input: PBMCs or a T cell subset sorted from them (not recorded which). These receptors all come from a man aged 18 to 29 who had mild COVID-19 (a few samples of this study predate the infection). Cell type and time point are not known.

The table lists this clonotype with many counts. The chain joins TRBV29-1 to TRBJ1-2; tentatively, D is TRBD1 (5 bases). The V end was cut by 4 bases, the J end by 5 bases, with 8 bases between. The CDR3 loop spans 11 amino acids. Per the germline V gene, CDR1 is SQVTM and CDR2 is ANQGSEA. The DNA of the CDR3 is TGCAGCGTTGGCCAGGGATATGGCTACACCTTC. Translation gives CSVGQGYGYTF.

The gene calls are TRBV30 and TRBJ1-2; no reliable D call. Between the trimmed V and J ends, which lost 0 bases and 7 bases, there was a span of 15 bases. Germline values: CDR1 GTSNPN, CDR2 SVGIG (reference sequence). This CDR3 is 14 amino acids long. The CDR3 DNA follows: TGTGCCTGGAGTGTAATAGGGTTGTTTGGTGGCTACACCTTC. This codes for CAWSVIGLFGGYTF.

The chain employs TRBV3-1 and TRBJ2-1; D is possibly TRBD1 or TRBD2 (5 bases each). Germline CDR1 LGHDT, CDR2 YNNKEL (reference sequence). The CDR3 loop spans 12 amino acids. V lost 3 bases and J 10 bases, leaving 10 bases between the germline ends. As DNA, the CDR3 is TGTGCCAGCAGCCAGGGGGTGGGAGAGCAGTTCTTC. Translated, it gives CASSQGVGEQFF.

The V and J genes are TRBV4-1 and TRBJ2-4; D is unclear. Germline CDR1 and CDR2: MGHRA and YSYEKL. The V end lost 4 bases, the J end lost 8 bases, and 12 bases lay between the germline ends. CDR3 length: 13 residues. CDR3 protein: CASSPNRDDIQYF. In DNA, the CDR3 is TGCGCCAGCAGCCCCAACCGTGATGACATTCAGTACTTC.

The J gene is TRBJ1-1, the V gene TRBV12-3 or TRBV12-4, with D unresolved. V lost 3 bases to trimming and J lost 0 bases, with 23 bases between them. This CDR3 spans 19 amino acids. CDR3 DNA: TGTGCCAGCAGTTTCAGCGGCCGTCCTTCAGTATTCATGAACACTGAAGCTTTCTTT. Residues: CASSFSGRPSVFMNTEAFF.

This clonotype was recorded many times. The CDR3 DNA follows: TGCAGTGCTAGAGATCGTTTGAACACTGAAGCTTTCTTT. Residues: CSARDRLNTEAFF. This chain links TRBV20-1 with TRBJ1-1, with unresolved D. CDR1 and CDR2 from the germline V gene are DFQATT and SNEGSKA (reference sequence). The CDR3 contains 13 residues. The ends were cut back, 0 bases at V and 0 bases at J, with 5 bases in the middle.

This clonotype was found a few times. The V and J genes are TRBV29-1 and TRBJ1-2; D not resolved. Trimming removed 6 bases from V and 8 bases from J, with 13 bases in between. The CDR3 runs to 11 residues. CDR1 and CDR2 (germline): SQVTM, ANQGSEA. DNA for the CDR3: TGCAGCGTCCACCTTGACGGCGGCTACACCTTC. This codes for CSVHLDGGYTF.

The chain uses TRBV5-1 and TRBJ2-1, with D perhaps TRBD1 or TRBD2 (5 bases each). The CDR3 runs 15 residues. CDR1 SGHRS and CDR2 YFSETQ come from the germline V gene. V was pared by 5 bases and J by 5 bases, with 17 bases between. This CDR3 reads CASSPWVGGNNEQFF. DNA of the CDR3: TGCGCCAGCAGTCCTTGGGTTGGGGGAAACAATGAGCAGTTCTTC.

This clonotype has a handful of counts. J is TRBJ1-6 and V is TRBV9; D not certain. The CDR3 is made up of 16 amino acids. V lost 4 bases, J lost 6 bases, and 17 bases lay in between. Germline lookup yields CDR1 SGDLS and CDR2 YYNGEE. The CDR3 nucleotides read TGTGCCAGCAGCTTAGAGGCATGGAGCCCTAATTCACCCCTCCACTTT. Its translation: CASSLEAWSPNSPLHF.

As DNA, the CDR3 is TGTGCCAGCAGCTCCCTTAGAGACGCCAATGAAAAACTGTTTTTT. Encoded protein: CASSSLRDANEKLFF. The rearrangement uses TRBV7-9 and TRBJ1-4; D unclear. Germline V gene sequence: CDR1 SEHNR, CDR2 FQNEAQ (reference sequence). V lost 4 bases to trimming and J lost 5 bases, with 14 bases between them. This CDR3 comprises 15 residues.

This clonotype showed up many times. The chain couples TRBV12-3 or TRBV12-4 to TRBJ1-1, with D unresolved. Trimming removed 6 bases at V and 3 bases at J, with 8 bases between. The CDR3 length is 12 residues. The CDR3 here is CASSLGYTEAFF. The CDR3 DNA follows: TGTGCCAGCAGCTTGGGGTACACTGAAGCTTTCTTT.

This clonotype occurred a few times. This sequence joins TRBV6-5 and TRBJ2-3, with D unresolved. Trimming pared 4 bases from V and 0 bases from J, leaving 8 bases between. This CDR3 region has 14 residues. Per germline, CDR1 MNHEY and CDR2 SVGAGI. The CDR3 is CASSFRPSTDTQYF. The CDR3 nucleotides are TGTGCCAGCAGTTTTAGGCCTAGCACAGATACGCAGTATTTT.

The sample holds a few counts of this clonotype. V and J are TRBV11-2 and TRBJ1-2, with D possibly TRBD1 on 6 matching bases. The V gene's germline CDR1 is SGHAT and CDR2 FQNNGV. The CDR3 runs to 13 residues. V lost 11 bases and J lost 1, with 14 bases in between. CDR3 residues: CAGGDKNNYGYTF. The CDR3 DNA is TGTGCCGGAGGGGACAAGAATAACTATGGCTACACCTTC. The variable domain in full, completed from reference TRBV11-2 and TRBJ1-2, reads EAGVAQSPRYKIIEKRQSVAFWCNPISGHATLYWYQQILGQGPKLLIQFQNNGVVDDSQLPKDRFSAERLKGVDSTLKIQPAKLEDSAVYLCAGGDKNNYGYTFGSGTRLTVV.

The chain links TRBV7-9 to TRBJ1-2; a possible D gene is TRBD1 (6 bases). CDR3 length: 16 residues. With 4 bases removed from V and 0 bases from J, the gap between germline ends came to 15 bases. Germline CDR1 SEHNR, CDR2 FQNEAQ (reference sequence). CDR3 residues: CASSYDRRPANYGYTF. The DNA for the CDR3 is TGTGCCAGCAGCTATGACAGGCGGCCCGCTAACTATGGCTACACCTTC.

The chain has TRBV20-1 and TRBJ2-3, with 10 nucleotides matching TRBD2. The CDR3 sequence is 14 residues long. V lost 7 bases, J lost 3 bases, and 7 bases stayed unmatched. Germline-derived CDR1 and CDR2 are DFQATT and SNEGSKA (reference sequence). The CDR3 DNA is TGCAGTGTCAAGCGGGGGGGCCTAACAGATACGCAGTATTTT. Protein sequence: CSVKRGGLTDTQYF.

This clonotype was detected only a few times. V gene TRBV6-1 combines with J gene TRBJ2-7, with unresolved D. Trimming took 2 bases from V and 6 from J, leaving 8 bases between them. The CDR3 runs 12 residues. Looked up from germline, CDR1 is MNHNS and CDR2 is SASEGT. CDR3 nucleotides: TGTGCCAGCAGTGAACACATACTCGAGCAGTACTTC. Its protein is CASSEHILEQYF.

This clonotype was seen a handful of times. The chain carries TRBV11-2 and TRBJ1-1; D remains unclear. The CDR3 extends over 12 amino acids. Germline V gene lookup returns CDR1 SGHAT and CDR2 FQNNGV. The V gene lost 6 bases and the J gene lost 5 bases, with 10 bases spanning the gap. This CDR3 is CASRHTGTEAFF. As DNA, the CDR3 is TGTGCCAGCAGACATACGGGGACTGAAGCTTTCTTT.